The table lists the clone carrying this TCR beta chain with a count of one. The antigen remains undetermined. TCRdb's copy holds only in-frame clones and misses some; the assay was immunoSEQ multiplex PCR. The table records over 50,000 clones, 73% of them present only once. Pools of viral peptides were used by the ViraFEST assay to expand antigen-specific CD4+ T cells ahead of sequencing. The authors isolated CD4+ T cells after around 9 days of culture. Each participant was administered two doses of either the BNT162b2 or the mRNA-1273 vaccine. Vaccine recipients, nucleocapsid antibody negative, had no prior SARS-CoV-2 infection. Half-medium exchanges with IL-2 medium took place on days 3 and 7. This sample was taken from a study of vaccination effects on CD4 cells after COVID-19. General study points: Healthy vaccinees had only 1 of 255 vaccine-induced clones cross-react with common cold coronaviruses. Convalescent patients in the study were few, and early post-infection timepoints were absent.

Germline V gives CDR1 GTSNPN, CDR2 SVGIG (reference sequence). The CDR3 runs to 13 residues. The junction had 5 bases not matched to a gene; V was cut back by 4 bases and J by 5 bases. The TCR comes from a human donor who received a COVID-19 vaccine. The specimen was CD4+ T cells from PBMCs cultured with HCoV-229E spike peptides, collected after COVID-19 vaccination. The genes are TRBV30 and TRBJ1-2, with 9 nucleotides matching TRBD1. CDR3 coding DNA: TGTGCCTGGAAGACAGGGGGTCGGTATGGCTACACCTTC. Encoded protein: CAWKTGGRYGYTF.